This entry describes one TCR beta chain. This CDR3 has 13 amino acids. V was clipped by 5 bases and J by 3 bases, with 9 bases between them. Germline V gives CDR1 SGDLS, CDR2 YYNGEE. This entry comes from a study of preoperative IRX-2 immunotherapy in early breast cancer. Described treatment: preoperative locoregional IRX-2 cytokine immunotherapy. Samples came from a phase Ib trial of preoperative locoregional IRX-2 cytokine immunotherapy. The repertoire was sequenced with immunoSEQ multiplex PCR; TCRdb's copy has only in-frame clones and lacks some. The table has just over 25,000 clones, roughly four fifths seen once.

This clonotype originated in a human donor with breast cancer. The chain is built from TRBV9 and TRBJ1-5; the D is unclear. Sequenced here: lymph node tissue, sampled after IRX-2 immunotherapy. In DNA, the CDR3 is TGTGCCAGCAGTGGCGAGGTCAATCAGCCCCAGCATTTT. It codes for CASSGEVNQPQHF. Filled out from reference TRBV9 and TRBJ1-5, the complete variable domain reads DSGVTQTPKHLITATGQRVTLRCSPRSGDLSVYWYQQSLDQGLQFLIQYYNGEERAKGNILERFSAQQFPDLHSELNLSSLELGDSALYFCASSGEVNQPQHFGDGTRLSIL.